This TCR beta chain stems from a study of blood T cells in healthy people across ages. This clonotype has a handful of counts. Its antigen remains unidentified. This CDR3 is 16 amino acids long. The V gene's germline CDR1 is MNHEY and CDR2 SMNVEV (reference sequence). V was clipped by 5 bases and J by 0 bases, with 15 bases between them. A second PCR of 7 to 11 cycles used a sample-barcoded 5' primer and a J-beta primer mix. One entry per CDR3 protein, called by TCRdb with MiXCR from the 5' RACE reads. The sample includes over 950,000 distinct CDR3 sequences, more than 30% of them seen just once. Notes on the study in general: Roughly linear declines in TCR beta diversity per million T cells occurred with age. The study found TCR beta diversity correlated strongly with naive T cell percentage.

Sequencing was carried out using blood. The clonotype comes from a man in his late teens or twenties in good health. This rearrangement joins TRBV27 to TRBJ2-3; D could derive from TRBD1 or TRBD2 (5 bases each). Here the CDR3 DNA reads TGTGCCAGCAGTGTTAGGAGGACACATAGCACAGATACGCAGTATTTT. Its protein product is CASSVRRTHSTDTQYF.